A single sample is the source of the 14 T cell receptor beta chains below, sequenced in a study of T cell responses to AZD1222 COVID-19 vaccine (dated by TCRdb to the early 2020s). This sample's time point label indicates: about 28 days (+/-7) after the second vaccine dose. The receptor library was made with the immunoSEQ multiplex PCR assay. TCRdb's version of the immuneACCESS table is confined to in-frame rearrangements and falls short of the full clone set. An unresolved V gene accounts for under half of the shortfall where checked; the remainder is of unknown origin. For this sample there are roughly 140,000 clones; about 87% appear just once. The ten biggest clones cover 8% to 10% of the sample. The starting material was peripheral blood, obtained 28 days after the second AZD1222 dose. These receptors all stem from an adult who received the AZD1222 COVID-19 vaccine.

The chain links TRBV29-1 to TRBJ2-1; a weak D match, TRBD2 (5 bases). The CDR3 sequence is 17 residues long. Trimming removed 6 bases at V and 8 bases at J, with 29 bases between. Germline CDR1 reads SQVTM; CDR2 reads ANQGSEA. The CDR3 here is CSVVHFRRRSPADEQFF. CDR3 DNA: TGCAGCGTCGTTCACTTTCGGAGGCGGAGCCCGGCCGATGAGCAGTTCTTC.

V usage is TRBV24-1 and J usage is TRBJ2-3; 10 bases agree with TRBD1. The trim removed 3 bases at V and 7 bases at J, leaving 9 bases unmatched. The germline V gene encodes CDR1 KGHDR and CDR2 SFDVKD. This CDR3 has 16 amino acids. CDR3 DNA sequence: TGTGCCACCAGTGATGCTTCCGGGACAGGGGCCCATACGCAGTATTTT. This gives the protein CATSDASGTGAHTQYF.

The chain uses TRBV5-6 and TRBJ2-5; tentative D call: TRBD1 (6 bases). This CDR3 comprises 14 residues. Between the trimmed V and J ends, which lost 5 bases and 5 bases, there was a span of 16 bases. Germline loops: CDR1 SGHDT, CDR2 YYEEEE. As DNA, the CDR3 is TGTGCCAGCAGTCACAGGGTCCAATGGGAGACCCAGTACTTC. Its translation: CASSHRVQWETQYF.

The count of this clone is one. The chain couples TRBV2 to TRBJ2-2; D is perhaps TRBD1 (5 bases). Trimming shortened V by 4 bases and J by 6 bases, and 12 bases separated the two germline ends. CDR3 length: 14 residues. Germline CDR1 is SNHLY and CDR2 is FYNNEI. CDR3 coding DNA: TGTGCCAGCAGTGCTCAACAGGCCCCCGGGGAGCTGTTTTTT. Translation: CASSAQQAPGELFF.

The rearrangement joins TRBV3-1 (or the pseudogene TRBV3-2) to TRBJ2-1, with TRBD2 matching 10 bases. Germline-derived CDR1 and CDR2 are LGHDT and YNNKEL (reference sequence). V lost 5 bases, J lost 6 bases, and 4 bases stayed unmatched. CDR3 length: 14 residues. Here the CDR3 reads CASSKAGGLNEQFF. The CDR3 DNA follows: TGTGCCAGCAGCAAAGCGGGAGGGCTCAATGAGCAGTTCTTC.

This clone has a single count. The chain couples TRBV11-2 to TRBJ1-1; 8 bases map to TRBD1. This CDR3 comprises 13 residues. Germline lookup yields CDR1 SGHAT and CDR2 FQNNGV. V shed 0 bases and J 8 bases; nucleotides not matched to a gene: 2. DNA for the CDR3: TGTGCCAGCAGCTTAGATTGGACAGGGGAAGCTTTCTTT. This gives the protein CASSLDWTGEAFF.

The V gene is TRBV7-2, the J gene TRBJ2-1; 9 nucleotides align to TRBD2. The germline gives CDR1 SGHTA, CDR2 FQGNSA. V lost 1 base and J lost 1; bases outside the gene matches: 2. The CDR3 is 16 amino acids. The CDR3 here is CASSLEGLASYNEQFF. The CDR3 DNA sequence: TGTGCCAGCAGCTTAGAAGGACTAGCGTCCTACAATGAGCAGTTCTTC.

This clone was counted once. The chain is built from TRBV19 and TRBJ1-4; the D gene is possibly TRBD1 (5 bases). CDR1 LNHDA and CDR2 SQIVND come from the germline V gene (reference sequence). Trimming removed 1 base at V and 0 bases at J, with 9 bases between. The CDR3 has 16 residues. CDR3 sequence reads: CASSIGLTATNEKLFF. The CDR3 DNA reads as TGTGCCAGTAGTATAGGACTGACAGCAACTAATGAAAAACTGTTTTTT.

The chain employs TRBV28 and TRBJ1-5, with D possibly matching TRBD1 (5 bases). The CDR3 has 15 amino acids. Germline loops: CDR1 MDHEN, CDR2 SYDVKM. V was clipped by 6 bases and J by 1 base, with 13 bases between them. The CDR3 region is CASRRGSGSNQPQHF. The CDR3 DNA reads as TGTGCCAGCAGGCGGGGCTCCGGGAGCAATCAGCCCCAGCATTTT.

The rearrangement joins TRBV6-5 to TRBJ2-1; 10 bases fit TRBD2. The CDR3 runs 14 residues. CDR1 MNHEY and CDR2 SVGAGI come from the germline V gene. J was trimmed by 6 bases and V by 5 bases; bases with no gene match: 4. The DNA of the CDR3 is TGTGCCAGCAGTACTAGCGGGATCAGCAATGAGCAGTTCTTC. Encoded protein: CASSTSGISNEQFF.

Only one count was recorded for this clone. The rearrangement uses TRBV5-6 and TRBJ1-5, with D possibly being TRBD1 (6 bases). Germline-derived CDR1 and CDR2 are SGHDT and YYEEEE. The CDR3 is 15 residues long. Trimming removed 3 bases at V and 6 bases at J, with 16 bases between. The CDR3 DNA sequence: TGTGCCAGCAGCTCCAACGGGGGGCGTAGTCAGCCCCAGCATTTT. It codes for CASSSNGGRSQPQHF. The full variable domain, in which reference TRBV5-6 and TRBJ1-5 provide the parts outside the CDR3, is DAGVTQSPTHLIKTRGQQVTLRCSPKSGHDTVSWYQQALGQGPQFIFQYYEEEERQRGNFPDRFSGHQFPNYSSELNVNALLLGDSALYLCASSSNGGRSQPQHFGDGTRLSIL.

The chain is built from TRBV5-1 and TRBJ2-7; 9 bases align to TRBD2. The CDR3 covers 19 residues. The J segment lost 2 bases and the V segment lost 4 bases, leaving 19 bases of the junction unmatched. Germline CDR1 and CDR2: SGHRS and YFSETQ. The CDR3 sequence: CASSLVRGGRARAAYEQYF. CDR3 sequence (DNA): TGCGCCAGCAGCCTGGTTCGTGGCGGGAGGGCCAGAGCCGCCTACGAGCAGTACTTC.

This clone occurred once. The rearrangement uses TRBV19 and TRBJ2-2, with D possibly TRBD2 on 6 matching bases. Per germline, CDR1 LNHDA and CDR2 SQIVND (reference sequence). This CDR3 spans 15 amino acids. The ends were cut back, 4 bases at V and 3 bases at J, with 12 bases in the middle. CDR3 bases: TGTGCCAGTAGTACGCGGAGGGTCGACACCGGGGAGCTGTTTTTT. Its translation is CASSTRRVDTGELFF.

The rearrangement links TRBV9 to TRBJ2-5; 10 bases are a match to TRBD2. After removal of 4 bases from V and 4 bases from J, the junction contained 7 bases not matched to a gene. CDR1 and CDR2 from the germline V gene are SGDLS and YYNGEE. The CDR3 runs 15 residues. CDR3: CASSPHSGRPETQYF. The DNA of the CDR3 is TGTGCCAGCAGCCCACATAGCGGGAGGCCAGAGACCCAGTACTTC.